This T cell receptor beta chain is drawn from a study of T cell responses to AZD1222 COVID-19 vaccine. Study-wide background: Samples with a second dose at about 4 or about 12 weeks were pooled together.

This clone was found once. V lost 5 bases to trimming and J lost 2 bases, with 9 bases between them. The CDR3 totals 14 residues. Germline V gene lookup returns CDR1 MDHEN and CDR2 SYDVKM. Libraries were prepared by immunoSEQ multiplex PCR; TCRdb keeps only in-frame clonotypes and omits some of them. This sample carries some 96,000 clones, 92% of them seen once, and the ten largest clones take over 1.5%. This sequence originates from an adult in good health. This specimen consisted of peripheral blood, obtained on day 0 of AZD1222 vaccination. The chain uses TRBV28 and TRBJ1-4, with TRBD1 as a possible D gene (5 bases). CDR3 sequence reads: CASSERGTNEKLFF. The CDR3 DNA reads TGTGCCAGCAGTGAACGGGGGACTAATGAAAAACTGTTTTTT.